These 6 T cell receptor beta chains were sequenced from one sample in a study of PD-1 blockade in classical Hodgkin lymphoma. Assay: immunoSEQ multiplex PCR; the TCRdb copy retains only in-frame clones and omits some. The sample has tens of thousands of clones, approximately 73% seen once; the top ten hold around 24%. Every patient relapsed after autologous stem cell transplantation, and brentuximab vedotin exposure varied. Source: peripheral blood mononuclear cells (PBMCs), taken before the second cycle of nivolumab. The source of these receptors is a human donor with classical Hodgkin lymphoma.

The chain joins TRBV15 to TRBJ2-5; 10 positions agree with TRBD1. Germline V gene sequence: CDR1 LNHNV, CDR2 YYDKDF (reference sequence). The CDR3 totals 16 residues. V shed 1 base, J shed 0 bases, and the junction held 2 bases outside the gene matches. The CDR3 loop reads CATSRAGTGDQETQYF. The DNA of the CDR3 is TGTGCCACCAGCAGAGCCGGGACAGGGGACCAAGAGACCCAGTACTTC.

The rearrangement joins TRBV6-4 to TRBJ2-3, with 8 positions matching TRBD1. In germline, CDR1 is MRHNA, CDR2 SNTAGT. The CDR3 has 15 residues. The V segment lost 4 bases and the J segment 5 bases; nucleotides outside the gene matches: 8. In DNA form, the CDR3 reads TGTGCCAGCAGTGTGACAGGGGTGATTGGAGATACGCAGTATTTT. Translated, it gives CASSVTGVIGDTQYF.

The V and J genes are TRBV11-2 and TRBJ2-7; 12 positions match TRBD2. J gave up 1 base and V 5 bases, and 6 bases lay outside the gene matches. This CDR3 has 16 amino acids. The germline V gene has CDR1 SGHAT and CDR2 FQNNGV. CDR3 nucleotides: TGTGCCAGCAGCGCACTACTAGCGGGAGGATCCTACGAGCAGTACTTC. Translated, it gives CASSALLAGGSYEQYF. Complete variable domain (other parts from reference TRBV11-2 and TRBJ2-7): EAGVAQSPRYKIIEKRQSVAFWCNPISGHATLYWYQQILGQGPKLLIQFQNNGVVDDSQLPKDRFSAERLKGVDSTLKIQPAKLEDSAVYLCASSALLAGGSYEQYFGPGTRLTVT.

By sample fraction, this clone is large. The V gene is TRBV30, the J gene TRBJ1-1; D is undetermined. The V gene lost 0 bases and the J gene lost 3 bases, with 8 bases spanning the gap. This CDR3 spans 13 amino acids. The germline V gene has CDR1 GTSNPN and CDR2 SVGIG (reference sequence). The CDR3 here is CAWSVQEDTEAFF. The DNA for the CDR3 is TGTGCCTGGAGTGTACAAGAGGACACTGAAGCTTTCTTT.

This chain connects TRBV2 to TRBJ1-1; D ambiguous. Germline assignment: CDR1 SNHLY and CDR2 FYNNEI. Trimming took 6 bases from V and 0 from J, leaving 2 bases between them. The CDR3 spans 11 residues. This CDR3 is CASRMNTEAFF. The CDR3 DNA is TGTGCCAGCAGGATGAACACTGAAGCTTTCTTT.

The chain couples TRBV11-2 to TRBJ1-5; D ambiguous. V lost 4 bases to trimming and J lost 9 bases, with 13 bases between them. Germline CDR1 SGHAT, CDR2 FQNNGV. CDR3 length equals 13 residues. CDR3 nucleotides: TGTGCCAGCAGCTCCTACCCCTGGGGGCCCCAGCATTTT. Protein sequence: CASSSYPWGPQHF.